Many counts were recorded for the clone carrying this T cell receptor beta chain. Its antigen remains unknown. The CDR3 runs to 17 residues. Germline V gene lookup returns CDR1 DFQATT and CDR2 SNEGSKA (reference sequence). V gave up 6 bases and J gave up 2 bases; unmatched junction bases: 14. A sample-barcoded 5' primer and a J-beta primer mix were used in a second PCR of roughly 6 to 12 cycles. TCRdb redid the calling of the 5' RACE reads with MiXCR, one entry per CDR3 protein. Of about 640,000 distinct CDR3 sequences in the sample, approximately 30% were seen once. Donors each provided about 9.5 milliliters of peripheral blood. The data belong to a study of blood T cells in healthy people across ages. Overall study context: Per two T cells, about one barcoded beta molecule was captured through template switching.

Notes on the study in general: Without sorted subsets, naive and antigen-experienced compartments could not be conclusively compared. Long-lived donors carried more naive CD4+ cells and greater diversity than aged donors.

Input material: blood. The chain recombines TRBV20-1 with TRBJ2-3; 10 bases line up with TRBD2. The receptor's source is a woman at least 80 years old in good health. CDR3 protein: CSAESGGAEVDTDTQYF. DNA for the CDR3: TGCAGTGCGGAGAGCGGGGGGGCCGAGGTTGACACAGATACGCAGTATTTT.